This TCR beta chain was profiled in a study of stem cell transplantation in POMP-related autoinflammatory disease. Study overall: The study hypothesized thymoproteasome defects skew the TRB repertoire via impaired CD8+ selection. Regarding the study as a whole: In PRAID patients, the number of distinct TRB V-J gene pairings was restricted. PRAID patients trended toward lower TRB diversity and higher clonality in all analyzed T-cell subsets.

TCRdb's table, derived via immunoSEQ multiplex PCR, lists solely in-frame clones and lacks some. The sample shows 800 to 1,100 clones, more than 85% of them seen only once. Only a few counts were recorded for this clone. Antigen: not known. This receptor was identified in a human donor in good health. Sequenced sample: a CXCR5-defined cell subset from PBMCs.

CDR3 residues: CASSSPQGAYTEAFF. Written as DNA, the CDR3 is TGTGCCAGCAGTTCCCCACAGGGGGCATACACTGAAGCTTTCTTT. The chain combines TRBV6-5 with TRBJ1-1; 9 nucleotides match TRBD1. With 4 bases clipped from V and 3 bases from J, the junction kept 6 bases outside the gene matches. The CDR3 runs 15 residues. Looked up from germline, CDR1 is MNHEY and CDR2 is SVGAGI.